This entry lists 14 T cell receptor beta chains sequenced from one sample in a study of human T cells and chemical hapten exposure (dated by TCRdb to the early 2020s). Interpreted using the paper, the time point label stands for: pre-sensitization, week 0. Explained via the paper, the treatment or condition label denotes: therapeutic diphenylcyclopropenone sensitization with weekly scalp DPC. Library method: RACE. Sequencing was carried out with a NextSeq 500. Using fastp trimming at Q25 and MiXCR clonotype assembly, TCRdb reanalyzed the public sequencing data and kept in-frame beta chains. Rows with a matching CDR3 protein are joined into one entry that keeps the most common DNA and genes. The sample includes around 300,000 distinct CDR3 sequences, with 5.5% observed a single time. The ten most abundant clones make up around 8.6% of the sample. The input for sequencing was whole blood, taken in connection with sensitization to the hapten diphenylcyclopropenone (DPC). The receptors come from a woman between 18 and 29 years old with alopecia areata. Some clones in this sample may be carry-over from other donors' samples.

The table lists this clonotype with a few counts. The chain employs TRBV28 and TRBJ1-5, with TRBD1 as a possible D gene (5 bases). With 1 base removed from V and 6 bases from J, the gap between germline ends came to 13 bases. In germline, CDR1 is MDHEN, CDR2 SYDVKM. The CDR3 sequence is 15 residues long. CDR3 sequence (DNA): TGTGCCAGCAGTTTATCCCCTACAGGAGGTCAGCCCCAGCATTTT. This encodes CASSLSPTGGQPQHF. The full variable domain, rest sourced from reference TRBV28 and TRBJ1-5, is DVKVTQSSRYLVKRTGEKVFLECVQDMDHENMFWYRQDPGLGLRLIYFSYDVKMKEKGDIPEGYSVSREKKERFSLILESASTNQTSMYLCASSLSPTGGQPQHFGDGTRLSIL.

This clonotype was counted many times. The chain carries TRBV28 and TRBJ2-4; D is perhaps TRBD2 (5 bases). This CDR3 has 15 residues. Germline CDR1 and CDR2: MDHEN and SYDVKM. Between the trimmed V and J ends, which lost 3 bases and 3 bases, there was a span of 12 bases. The CDR3 nucleotides are TGTGCCAGCAGTTTTGGCCCGAGGGACAAAAACATTCAGTACTTC. The encoded protein is CASSFGPRDKNIQYF.

The chain combines TRBV5-1 with TRBJ1-2; maybe TRBD1 (6 bases). V lost 3 bases to trimming and J lost 5 bases, with 17 bases between them. CDR3 length: 15 amino acids. The V gene's germline CDR1 is SGHRS and CDR2 YFSETQ. The CDR3 DNA follows: TGCGCCAGCAGCTACGGCCGGACAGCCTCATATGGCTACACCTTC. Translating gives CASSYGRTASYGYTF.

This clonotype turned up a few times. The CDR3 region has the DNA TGTGCCAGCAGTTACTCGCGGGGGGCAACGGGAAACATTCAGTACTTC. Translation gives CASSYSRGATGNIQYF. This chain joins TRBV6-5 and TRBJ2-4, with 8 bases aligning to TRBD2. The CDR3 loop spans 16 amino acids. J lost 6 bases, V lost 0 bases, and 7 bases had no gene match. The germline V gene encodes CDR1 MNHEY and CDR2 SVGAGI.

The rearrangement links TRBV3-1 to TRBJ2-1, with D tentatively TRBD2 (6 bases). V was trimmed by 0 bases and J by 7 bases, leaving 7 bases between them. CDR3 length: 13 residues. Germline values: CDR1 LGHDT, CDR2 YNNKEL (reference sequence). CDR3 DNA sequence: TGTGCCAGCAGCCAAGAAAGCGGGAATGAGCAGTTCTTC. Residues: CASSQESGNEQFF.

This clonotype was observed at least ten times. This chain uses TRBV12-3 or TRBV12-4 with TRBJ2-7; D not certain. V lost 5 bases and J 2 bases, leaving 10 bases between the germline ends. CDR3 length: 13 amino acids. For the CDR3, the DNA is TGTGCCAGCAGTCCTAGGGTCCCCTACGAGCAGTACTTC. Its translation is CASSPRVPYEQYF.

This clonotype was picked up a small number of times. The genes are TRBV13 and TRBJ1-1; D not resolved. Trimming cost V 3 bases and J 5 bases, with 22 bases left between them. Germline V gives CDR1 PRHDT, CDR2 FYEKMQ (reference sequence). The CDR3 loop spans 17 amino acids. As DNA, the CDR3 is TGTGCCAGCAGCTTTCAGGAAGGTCTCGGCGCGGGAACTGAAGCTTTCTTT. This sequence encodes CASSFQEGLGAGTEAFF.

This clonotype was detected a few times. The V and J genes are TRBV6-2 or TRBV6-3 and TRBJ2-3; 12 bases agree with TRBD2. V gave up 4 bases and J gave up 4 bases; unmatched junction bases: 6. Germline-derived CDR1 and CDR2 are MNHEY and SVGEGT. This CDR3 has 16 amino acids. The CDR3: CASSSGLAGGPDTQYF. In DNA, the CDR3 is TGTGCCAGCAGTTCGGGGCTAGCGGGGGGGCCAGATACGCAGTATTTT.

Points on this clonotype: A read error may explain this, as a much larger clone is one base away. The V gene is TRBV5-6, the J gene TRBJ2-6, with D possibly matching TRBD1 (6 bases). The CDR3 runs to 16 residues. In germline, CDR1 is SGHDT, CDR2 YYEEEE. The chain's CDR3 is CASSLTGSSGVNVLTF. The DNA for the CDR3 is TGTGCCAGCAGCTTGACAGGGAGCTCTGGGGTCAACGTCCTGACTTTC.

This clonotype appeared many times. The chain joins TRBV4-3 to TRBJ1-2; 11 bases are a match to TRBD1. CDR3 length equals 15 residues. Germline CDR1 reads LGHNA; CDR2 reads YSLEER. V gave up 0 bases and J gave up 8 bases; unmatched junction bases: 5. The CDR3, as DNA: TGCGCCAGCAGCCAAGATAGGACAGGGGGCGAAGGCTACACCTTC. Translation gives CASSQDRTGGEGYTF.

This clonotype was detected ten times or more. The chain employs TRBV5-1 and TRBJ2-2; D is perhaps TRBD1 (5 bases). CDR3 length: 15 amino acids. The V end was cut by 2 bases, the J end by 1 base, with 9 bases between. Germline V gives CDR1 SGHRS, CDR2 YFSETQ. The CDR3 sequence: CASSLDGQNTGELFF. DNA of the CDR3: TGCGCCAGCAGCTTAGATGGACAGAACACCGGGGAGCTGTTTTTT.

At least ten counts were recorded for this clonotype. This chain uses TRBV11-2 with TRBJ1-1; D remains unclear. The germline V and J ends were trimmed by 1 base and 10 bases, with 13 bases remaining between them. CDR1 and CDR2 from the germline V gene are SGHAT and FQNNGV. This CDR3 has 13 amino acids. CDR3 amino acids: CASSLGTRFRAFF. The CDR3 nucleotides are TGTGCCAGCAGCTTAGGTACGCGATTCCGAGCTTTCTTT.

This clonotype was seen repeatedly, ten times or more. The chain recombines TRBV10-3 with TRBJ2-3; 7 bases agree with TRBD1. J was trimmed by 0 bases and V by 6 bases; bases with no gene match: 6. Germline V gene data show CDR1 as ENHRY and CDR2 as SYGVKD. The CDR3 loop spans 15 amino acids. The CDR3 loop is CAISSGTASTDTQYF. In nucleotides, the CDR3 is TGTGCCATCAGCTCCGGGACAGCCAGCACAGATACGCAGTATTTT.

The rearrangement uses TRBV6-2 or TRBV6-3 and TRBJ2-5; no clear D. The germline CDR1 and CDR2 sequences are MNHEY and SVGEGT. V was clipped by 6 bases and J by 6 bases, with 14 bases between them. This CDR3 comprises 13 residues. The chain's CDR3 is CASSLGRIQTQYF. The CDR3 DNA is TGTGCCAGCAGCCTTGGCCGGATACAGACCCAGTACTTC.